A single sample gave rise to the 16 T cell receptor beta chains below, sequenced in a study of CD8+ T cells in alopecia areata. Isolated RNA was reverse transcribed into cDNA used as the sequencing template. Method: immunoSEQ multiplex PCR; TCRdb's copy keeps in-frame clones and lacks some. The data hold hundreds of thousands of clones, with about two thirds observed a single time. Sequencing was performed on CD4+ T cells sorted from blood, taken at week 0. These receptors were obtained from a human donor with alopecia areata.

The V gene is TRBV4-1, the J gene TRBJ2-3, with TRBD2 as a possible D gene (5 bases). CDR1 MGHRA and CDR2 YSYEKL come from the germline V gene. V lost 3 bases to trimming and J lost 0 bases, with 10 bases between them. This CDR3 has 15 residues. DNA for the CDR3: TGCGCCAGCAGCCACCCCGTAGCGAGCACAGATACGCAGTATTTT. Translated, it gives CASSHPVASTDTQYF.

V usage is TRBV9 and J usage is TRBJ2-3; maybe TRBD2 (6 bases). CDR3 size: 16 residues. V was cut by 4 bases and J by 0 bases, with 15 bases left in between. Germline V gene sequence: CDR1 SGDLS, CDR2 YYNGEE. The chain's CDR3 is CASSTARDSSTDTQYF. CDR3 nucleotide sequence: TGTGCCAGCAGCACAGCCCGGGACTCCAGCACAGATACGCAGTATTTT.

This clone was seen a single time. The same CDR3 is also encoded by other DNA sequences in this sample. V and J are TRBV6-5 and TRBJ1-1; the D gene is possibly TRBD1 (6 bases). Germline V gene lookup returns CDR1 MNHEY and CDR2 SVGAGI. CDR3 length equals 13 residues. V lost 5 bases and J 1 base, leaving 8 bases between the germline ends. This CDR3 reads CASSQGQNTEAFF. In DNA, the CDR3 is TGTGCCAGCAGTCAGGGACAGAACACTGAAGCTTTCTTT.

The rearrangement joins TRBV5-1 to TRBJ2-3; unclear D gene. Trimming took off 0 bases at V and 4 bases at J, with 3 bases between the two ends. The CDR3 is 12 residues long. Per germline, CDR1 SGHRS and CDR2 YFSETQ. CDR3 DNA: TGCGCCAGCAGCTTGGCCTCAGATACGCAGTATTTT. This encodes CASSLASDTQYF.

This chain uses TRBV10-3 with TRBJ1-2; D may be TRBD1 (5 bases). The CDR3 extends over 14 amino acids. CDR1 and CDR2 from the germline V gene are ENHRY and SYGVKD. V was cut by 10 bases and J by 0 bases, with 15 bases left in between. The CDR3 here is CATRQHLANYGYTF. The CDR3 DNA is TGTGCCACGCGACAGCACCTAGCTAACTATGGCTACACCTTC.

The chain recombines TRBV6-6 with TRBJ2-5, with D perhaps TRBD2 (5 bases). Trimming shortened V by 5 bases and J by 3 bases, and 10 bases separated the two germline ends. Germline-derived CDR1 and CDR2 are MNHNY and SVGAGI (reference sequence). The CDR3 has 13 residues. As DNA, the CDR3 is TGTGCCAGCAGTATGGTACTAGAAGAGACCCAGTACTTC. Translating gives CASSMVLEETQYF.

The rearrangement links TRBV6-5 to TRBJ1-4; 7 positions match TRBD1. The CDR3 is 16 amino acids. The V gene's germline CDR1 is MNHEY and CDR2 SVGAGI. V was clipped by 0 bases and J by 7 bases; unmatched bases: 8. The DNA of the CDR3 is TGTGCCAGCAGTTACTCGCCCCAGGGGGAGACTGAAAAACTGTTTTTT. Residues: CASSYSPQGETEKLFF.

The chain joins TRBV4-2 to TRBJ2-1; 10 bases match TRBD2. The length of the CDR3 is 16 residues. J lost 3 bases, V lost 4 bases, and 6 bases had no gene match. Germline assignment: CDR1 LGHNA and CDR2 YNFKEQ. CDR3 DNA: TGTGCCAGCAGCCCCGTCCTAGCGGGGGTCTACAATGAGCAGTTCTTC. It codes for CASSPVLAGVYNEQFF.

V and J are TRBV30 and TRBJ2-7; D remains ambiguous. Germline CDR1 and CDR2: GTSNPN and SVGIG (reference sequence). CDR3 size: 11 residues. The V end lost 3 bases, the J end lost 5 bases, and 8 bases lay between the germline ends. CDR3 loop: CAWSPGHEQYF. The CDR3 bases are TGTGCCTGGAGCCCAGGTCACGAGCAGTACTTC.

This clone was seen a few times. This chain links TRBV6-5 with TRBJ2-5; 9 positions match TRBD1. Germline V gives CDR1 MNHEY, CDR2 SVGAGI. The CDR3 loop spans 11 amino acids. The CDR3 bases are TGTAGACAGGGGGGGAAGGAGACCCAGTACTTC. Translation gives CRQGGKETQYF.

The table lists this clone with a few counts. This chain connects TRBV29-1 to TRBJ2-7; D is perhaps TRBD2 (6 bases). The germline V and J ends were trimmed by 2 bases and 4 bases, with 9 bases remaining between them. Germline CDR1 and CDR2: SQVTM and ANQGSEA. This CDR3 is built from 12 residues. The CDR3 coding sequence is TGCAGCGTTGAAAAAGGAGGGTACGAGCAGTACTTC. This gives the protein CSVEKGGYEQYF.

This chain joins TRBV30 and TRBJ1-6; D gene uncertain. The CDR3 has 13 residues. From germline, CDR1 is GTSNPN and CDR2 SVGIG (reference sequence). Trimming removed 3 bases at V and 7 bases at J, with 10 bases between. The CDR3 region is CAWRAVPNSPLHF. CDR3 bases: TGTGCCTGGAGGGCAGTACCAAATTCACCCCTCCACTTT.

As for this clone: Other nucleotide sequences from this sample produce the same CDR3. This sequence joins TRBV14 and TRBJ1-6, with unresolved D. Between the trimmed V and J ends, which lost 0 bases and 9 bases, there was a span of 6 bases. CDR3 length: 13 amino acids. CDR1 is SGHDN and CDR2 is FVKESK in the germline V gene. The CDR3 is CASSQDPRSPLHF. The CDR3, as DNA: TGTGCCAGCAGCCAAGATCCCCGTTCACCCCTCCACTTT.

The J gene is TRBJ1-2, the V gene TRBV10-2, with TRBD1 matching 7 bases. Per germline, CDR1 WSHSY and CDR2 SAAADI. The CDR3 has 16 amino acids. Trimming cost V 7 bases and J 4 bases; bases outside gene matches: 15. In nucleotides, the CDR3 is TGCGCCAGCACCATCTCCCGACAGGGAGGCTTCTATGGCTACACCTTC. Translating it yields CASTISRQGGFYGYTF.

The chain carries TRBV30 and TRBJ1-6, with 8 bases aligning to TRBD1. The germline gives CDR1 GTSNPN, CDR2 SVGIG (reference sequence). Trimming took 2 bases from V and 10 from J; bases not matched to a gene: 4. The CDR3 spans 13 residues. The CDR3 loop is CAWSPTGDSPLHF. CDR3 DNA: TGTGCCTGGAGTCCGACAGGGGACTCACCCCTCCACTTT.

The rearrangement joins TRBV7-9 to TRBJ2-5; D is undetermined. CDR1 and CDR2 (germline): SEHNR, FQNEAQ (reference sequence). Trimming shortened V by 0 bases and J by 2 bases, and 16 bases separated the two germline ends. CDR3 length: 17 amino acids. The CDR3 is CASSLAQFWTDQETQYF. The CDR3 DNA sequence: TGTGCCAGCAGCTTAGCGCAGTTCTGGACGGATCAAGAGACCCAGTACTTC.